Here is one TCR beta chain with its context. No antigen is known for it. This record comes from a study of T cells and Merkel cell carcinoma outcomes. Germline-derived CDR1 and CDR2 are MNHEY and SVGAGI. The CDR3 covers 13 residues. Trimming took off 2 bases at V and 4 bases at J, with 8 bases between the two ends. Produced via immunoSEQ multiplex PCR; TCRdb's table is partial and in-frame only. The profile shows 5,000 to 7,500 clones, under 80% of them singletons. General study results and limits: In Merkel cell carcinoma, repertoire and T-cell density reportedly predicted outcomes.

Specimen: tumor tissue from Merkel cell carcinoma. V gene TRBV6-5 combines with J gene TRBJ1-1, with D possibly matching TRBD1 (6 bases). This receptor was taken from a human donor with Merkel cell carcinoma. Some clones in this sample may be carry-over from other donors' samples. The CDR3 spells CASSYGGGTEAFF. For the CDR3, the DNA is TGTGCCAGCAGTTACGGGGGCGGCACTGAAGCTTTCTTT.